This TCR beta chain was sequenced for a study of blood T cell repertoires in COVID-19 (dated by TCRdb to between 2020 and 2021). For context, the study as a whole: Samples from collaborators originated in the United States, Italy and Spain and spanned both the acute and convalescent phases of COVID-19. The material from the prospective study consisted of cDNA or gDNA derived from T cells, B-cell-depleted T cells, or PBMCs. Deeply sampled blood TCRbeta repertoires from subjects exposed to, actively infected with, or recovered from COVID-19 were included in the dataset. A freely available public database, intended as a resource for researchers studying the immune response to SARS-CoV-2, is where the repertoires were released. Samples were obtained from the ongoing ImmuneRACE study (first 160 participants) and from 1,254 subjects provided by 6 global collaborators. The sample metadata nearly always contained a de-identified subject ID, COVID-19 status, age in years and sex. Where available, HLA class I and class II types were obtained from metadata supplied by the sample provider rather than from assay-based typing.

The cysteine opens and the phenylalanine closes a CDR3 of 20 amino acids. The only DNA kept is the CDR3, 60 bases in frame from the first base. TCRbeta CDR3 regions were amplified from genomic DNA by means of the immunoSEQ Assay, a bias-controlled multiplex PCR. Per the source publication's procedure: The number of nucleated cells in each sample was estimated by amplification of reference gene primers within the assay. To quantify the absolute abundance of each unique TCRbeta CDR3 rearrangement, sequence reads were collapsed and filtered. For each sample, productive Simpson clonality was calculated as the square root of Simpson's diversity index across productive rearrangements. TCRdb obtained this table from immuneACCESS and retained in-frame rearrangements with V and J assigned. These tables miss some clones; where compared with another copy, unresolved V genes account for less than half of the shortfall, and the remainder is unexplained. V and J calls and clone size come straight from that table; D and trimming were deduced from the DNA. The sample table holds about 140,000 clones, of which around 88% were seen once. The ten biggest clones cover roughly 1.4% of the sample.

What the research found in general, with its limitations: How much clinical and demographic metadata was included differed by source and by participant, and the metadata was provided uncurated.

The collaborating institutions used their own protocols to collect whole blood in K2EDTA tubes. Collaborator samples were shipped for TCRbeta analysis as frozen whole blood, isolated PBMCs, or DNA extracted from either sample type. With regard to this clone: This receptor's antigen is unknown. Base qualities are not at hand, and no much larger clone is one base apart.

The sample consisted of peripheral blood. The sequence came from a woman in her fifties or sixties with acute or convalescent COVID-19. The rearranged chain carries TRBV12-2 and TRBJ2-2; the D call TRBD1 from the table was never checked on the DNA. TRBV12-2 has pseudogene status. The CDR3 amino acid sequence is: CASRLGGRVRADIPPGELFF. The bases read TGTGCAAGTCGCTTAGGGGGGCGGGTGAGGGCCGACATACCCCCCGGGGAGCTGTTTTTT.